The 22 T cell receptor beta chains below all came from one sample that was sequenced in a study of blood T cell repertoires in COVID-19. Some clones are missing from TCRdb's copy, which holds only in-frame ones; the method was immunoSEQ multiplex PCR. The profile shows 150,000 to 200,000 clones, more than 75% of them singletons. The sample comprised PBMCs or T cells enriched from blood (not recorded which). The receptors were sampled from a man aged 55 to 70 who had been exposed to COVID-19.

The CDR3 bases are TGTGCCAGCAGCGGTTATGGACTAGAAAACGAGCAGTACTTC. Encoded protein: CASSGYGLENEQYF. The rearrangement uses TRBV9 and TRBJ2-7; 7 bases are shared with TRBD2. The CDR3 is made up of 14 amino acids. The V gene end was trimmed by 3 bases and the J gene end by 5 bases; junction bases not matched to a gene: 8. Germline CDR1 reads SGDLS; CDR2 reads YYNGEE.

This chain connects TRBV14 to TRBJ2-3, with D perhaps TRBD2 (5 bases). This CDR3 contains 13 residues. Trimming stripped 4 bases from V and 6 bases from J, with 11 bases between. CDR1 SGHDN and CDR2 FVKESK come from the germline V gene. The CDR3: CASSRPRGDTQYF. CDR3 sequence (DNA): TGTGCCAGCAGCCGCCCCCGCGGGGATACGCAGTATTTT. Filled out from reference TRBV14 and TRBJ2-3, the complete variable domain reads EAGVTQFPSHSVIEKGQTVTLRCDPISGHDNLYWYRRVMGKEIKFLLHFVKESKQDESGMPNNRFLAERTGGTYSTLKVQPAELEDSGVYFCASSRPRGDTQYFGPGTRLTVL.

The chain joins TRBV6-8 to TRBJ2-7, with 9 bases identical to TRBD1. Trimming removed 6 bases from V and 3 bases from J; junction bases left unmatched: 3. Germline CDR1 is MNHGY and CDR2 is SAAAGT. This CDR3 contains 13 residues. Here the CDR3 reads CASSRGQGYEQYF. CDR3 bases: TGTGCCAGCAGCCGGGGACAGGGCTACGAGCAGTACTTC.

The rearrangement links TRBV29-1 to TRBJ1-5; perhaps TRBD1 as D (6 bases). This CDR3 contains 14 residues. Deletions cut 6 bases from V and 1 base from J, with 13 bases between. Germline V gives CDR1 SQVTM, CDR2 ANQGSEA. The chain's CDR3 is CSVTAQGSNQPQHF. CDR3 DNA sequence: TGCAGCGTCACTGCACAGGGAAGCAATCAGCCCCAGCATTTT.

This rearrangement joins TRBV28 to TRBJ2-2; D might be TRBD1 (5 bases). CDR3 size: 15 residues. V lost 7 bases, J lost 1 base, and 13 bases lay in between. Germline values: CDR1 MDHEN, CDR2 SYDVKM. CDR3 DNA: TGTGCCAGCAACCTACCAACAGGGAACACCGGGGAGCTGTTTTTT. It specifies CASNLPTGNTGELFF.

The chain links TRBV27 to TRBJ1-5; D is possibly TRBD1 (5 bases). The ends were cut back, 8 bases at V and 7 bases at J, with 21 bases in the middle. The germline V gene has CDR1 MNHEY and CDR2 SMNVEV (reference sequence). The CDR3 length is 15 residues. Here the CDR3 DNA reads TGTGCCAGCGGCCTGGGGGTCCGGGGGGACCAGCCCCAGCATTTT. It encodes CASGLGVRGDQPQHF.

The V gene is TRBV18, the J gene TRBJ1-5; D call uncertain. The CDR3 extends over 15 amino acids. Trimming removed 1 base at V and 3 bases at J, with 10 bases between. Germline CDR1 and CDR2: KGHSH and LQKENI. The CDR3: CASSPQAVNNQPQHF. The CDR3 DNA reads as TGTGCCAGCTCACCACAAGCGGTGAACAATCAGCCCCAGCATTTT.

The chain combines TRBV4-3 with TRBJ2-6; the D is unclear. The ends were cut back, 0 bases at V and 0 bases at J, with 6 bases in the middle. Germline V CDR1 and CDR2: LGHNA, YSLEER. The CDR3 consists of 16 residues. CDR3 protein: CASSQDHSSGANVLTF. The DNA for the CDR3 is TGCGCCAGCAGCCAAGACCACAGCTCTGGGGCCAACGTCCTGACTTTC.

The chain is built from TRBV5-1 and TRBJ2-1; TRBD2 matches 12 bases. This CDR3 has 18 amino acids. Germline V gene data show CDR1 as SGHRS and CDR2 as YFSETQ. The trim removed 0 bases at V and 2 bases at J, leaving 6 bases unmatched. The CDR3 loop reads CASSLDWTSGIPYNEQFF. The CDR3 region has the DNA TGCGCCAGCAGCTTGGACTGGACTAGCGGGATACCCTACAATGAGCAGTTCTTC.

The CDR3 region has the DNA TGCGCCAGCAGCTTGGGACTACTCAATGAGCAGTTCTTC. It is translated as CASSLGLLNEQFF. The chain is built from TRBV5-1 and TRBJ2-1; D possibly corresponds to TRBD2 (5 bases). V was clipped by 0 bases and J by 6 bases, with 7 bases between them. The CDR3 spans 13 residues. CDR1 is SGHRS, CDR2 YFSETQ, per germline.

The V call is TRBV27, the J call TRBJ1-4, with D possibly being TRBD1 (5 bases). The germline gives CDR1 MNHEY, CDR2 SMNVEV (reference sequence). The CDR3 consists of 14 residues. V lost 2 bases to trimming and J lost 8 bases, with 12 bases between them. DNA of the CDR3: TGTGCCAGCAGTTTAACCAGGGTTGGGGAAAAACTGTTTTTT. It encodes CASSLTRVGEKLFF.

This clone was counted many times. The rearrangement uses TRBV6-2 or TRBV6-3 and TRBJ2-1, with 10 bases aligning to TRBD2. Unmatched junction bases numbered 6, after V lost 2 bases and J lost 5 bases. CDR3 length: 16 residues. CDR1 and CDR2 from the germline V gene are MNHEY and SVGEGT. CDR3 amino acids: CASSYSGREVHNEQFF. The CDR3 DNA reads as TGTGCCAGCAGTTACAGCGGGAGGGAAGTGCACAATGAGCAGTTCTTC.

V usage is TRBV15 and J usage is TRBJ1-2; 8 bases are a match to TRBD1. CDR3 length equals 15 residues. Losses at the gene ends were 3 bases for V and 4 bases for J; bases not matched to a gene: 7. Germline assignment: CDR1 LNHNV and CDR2 YYDKDF (reference sequence). The DNA for the CDR3 is TGTGCCACCAGCAGCCAGGGGGCTCATAGCTATGGCTACACCTTC. As protein: CATSSQGAHSYGYTF.

V usage is TRBV6-2 or TRBV6-3 and J usage is TRBJ1-1; D might be TRBD1 (6 bases). This CDR3 comprises 14 residues. V was clipped by 0 bases and J by 3 bases, with 8 bases between them. The germline CDR1 and CDR2 sequences are MNHEY and SVGEGT. The CDR3 loop is CASSYSAGDTEAFF. The CDR3 DNA reads TGTGCCAGCAGTTACTCGGCAGGGGACACTGAAGCTTTCTTT.

The chain links TRBV30 to TRBJ2-1; TRBD1 matches at 11 bases. The ends lost 6 bases at V and 3 bases at J; junction bases unmatched: 22. The CDR3 sequence is 20 residues long. Germline CDR1 is GTSNPN and CDR2 is SVGIG (reference sequence). CDR3 bases: TGTGCCTGCACCTTTCGGACAGGGGGCGCGAGCCCCGGTAACTACAATGAGCAGTTCTTC. Translating it yields CACTFRTGGASPGNYNEQFF.

V gene TRBV24-1 combines with J gene TRBJ1-1, with 7 bases that match TRBD1. The CDR3 has 14 residues. The J segment lost 0 bases and the V segment lost 6 bases, leaving 3 bases of the junction unmatched. The V gene's germline CDR1 is KGHDR and CDR2 SFDVKD. The CDR3 loop reads CATSSTGVNTEAFF. The CDR3 DNA is TGTGCCACCAGTTCTACAGGGGTGAACACTGAAGCTTTCTTT.

V and J are TRBV2 and TRBJ2-1; TRBD2 aligns across 13 bases. J gave up 3 bases and V 5 bases, and 1 base lay outside the gene matches. There are 15 residues in the CDR3. Germline lookup yields CDR1 SNHLY and CDR2 FYNNEI. The DNA of the CDR3 is TGTGCCAGCAGTTGGACTAGCGGGAGCTACAATGAGCAGTTCTTC. Residues: CASSWTSGSYNEQFF.

The chain couples TRBV19 to TRBJ1-2, with D possibly TRBD1 on 6 matching bases. Germline assignment: CDR1 LNHDA and CDR2 SQIVND (reference sequence). V was shortened by 6 bases and J by 0 bases, with 17 bases between the two germline ends. This CDR3 has 16 residues. The CDR3 sequence: CASRGAREMSNYGYTF. In DNA, the CDR3 is TGTGCCAGTAGGGGGGCTAGGGAAATGTCTAACTATGGCTACACCTTC. Combining the CDR3 with reference TRBV19 and TRBJ1-2 gives the whole variable domain DGGITQSPKYLFRKEGQNVTLSCEQNLNHDAMYWYRQDPGQGLRLIYYSQIVNDFQKGDIAEGYSVSREKKESFPLTVTSAQKNPTAFYLCASRGAREMSNYGYTFGSGTRLTVV.

The chain's CDR3 is CASSLKAGGSNEQFF. The CDR3 nucleotides read TGTGCCAGCAGCTTAAAGGCGGGAGGGTCCAATGAGCAGTTCTTC. This rearrangement joins TRBV7-3 to TRBJ2-1; 9 bases line up with TRBD2. This CDR3 spans 15 amino acids. V was pared by 1 base and J by 6 bases, with 4 bases of the junction left unmatched. Germline CDR1 reads SGHTA; CDR2 reads FQGTGA.

The chain couples TRBV19 to TRBJ2-7; D is ambiguous. The CDR3 length is 11 residues. The V end was cut by 2 bases, the J end by 5 bases, with 4 bases between. Per germline, CDR1 LNHDA and CDR2 SQIVND (reference sequence). The CDR3: CASSIRDEQYF. DNA for the CDR3: TGTGCCAGTAGTATACGTGACGAGCAGTACTTC.

About this clone itself: Other DNA variants within this sample encode the same CDR3. V gene TRBV29-1 combines with J gene TRBJ1-1; 8 positions agree with TRBD1. The CDR3 contains 12 residues. In germline, CDR1 is SQVTM, CDR2 ANQGSEA. For the CDR3, the DNA is TGCAGTGCCGGGACAGGGAACACTGAAGCTTTCTTT. Translating gives CSAGTGNTEAFF. The full variable domain, in which reference TRBV29-1 and TRBJ1-1 provide the parts outside the CDR3, is SAVISQKPSRDICQRGTSLTIQCQVDSQVTMMFWYRQQPGQSLTLIATANQGSEATYESGFVIDKFPISRPNLTFSTLTVSNMSPEDSSIYLCSAGTGNTEAFFGQGTRLTVV.

This chain joins TRBV28 and TRBJ1-1; D remains unclear. CDR1 and CDR2 from the germline V gene are MDHEN and SYDVKM. This CDR3 contains 13 residues. V was cut by 0 bases and J by 8 bases, with 10 bases left in between. CDR3 in amino acids: CASSLWTEAEAFF. The CDR3 bases are TGTGCCAGCAGTTTATGGACTGAGGCCGAAGCTTTCTTT.